This T cell receptor beta chain was retrieved from a study of T cell repertoires in cytomegalovirus infection. This clonotype was seen many times. TCRdb analysed the reads with MiXCR anew, one entry per CDR3 protein. Among some 450,000 distinct CDR3 sequences listed, approximately 31% were seen once. Per germline, CDR1 SGHTA and CDR2 FQGNSA. V dropped 5 bases and J dropped 2 bases, with 9 bases sitting between them. This CDR3 spans 13 amino acids. The source is a human donor in good health (CMV status not recorded). Some clones in this sample may be carry-over from other donors' samples. V usage is TRBV7-2 and J usage is TRBJ1-1, with D unresolved. Sequencing was done on a sample of PBMCs. The CDR3 region is CASSQKGNTEAFF. The CDR3 DNA reads as TGTGCCAGCAGCCAAAAGGGTAACACTGAAGCTTTCTTT.